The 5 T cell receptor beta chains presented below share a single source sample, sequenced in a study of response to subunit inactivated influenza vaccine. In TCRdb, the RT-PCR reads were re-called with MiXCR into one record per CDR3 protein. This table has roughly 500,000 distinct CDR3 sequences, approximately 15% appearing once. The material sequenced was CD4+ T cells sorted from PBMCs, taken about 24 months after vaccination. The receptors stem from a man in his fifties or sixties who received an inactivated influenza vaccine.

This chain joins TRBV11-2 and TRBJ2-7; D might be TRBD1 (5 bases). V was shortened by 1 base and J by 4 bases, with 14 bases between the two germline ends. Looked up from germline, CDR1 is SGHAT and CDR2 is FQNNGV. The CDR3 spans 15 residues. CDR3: CASSLVRGRKYEQYF. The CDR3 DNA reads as TGTGCCAGCAGCTTAGTAAGGGGTAGAAAATACGAGCAGTACTTC.

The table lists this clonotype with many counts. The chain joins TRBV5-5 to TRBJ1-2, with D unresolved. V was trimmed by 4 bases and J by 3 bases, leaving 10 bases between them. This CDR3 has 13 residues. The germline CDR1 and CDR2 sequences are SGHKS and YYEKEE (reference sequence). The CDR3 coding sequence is TGTGCCAGCAGCCGAGCCGGGGACTATGGCTACACCTTC. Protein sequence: CASSRAGDYGYTF.

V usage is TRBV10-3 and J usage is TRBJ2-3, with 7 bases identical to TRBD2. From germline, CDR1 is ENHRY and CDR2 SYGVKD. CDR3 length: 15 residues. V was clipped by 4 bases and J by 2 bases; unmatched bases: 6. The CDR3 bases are TGTGCCATCAGTGTTAGCCTAGCGGCCACAGATACGCAGTATTTT. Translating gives CAISVSLAATDTQYF.

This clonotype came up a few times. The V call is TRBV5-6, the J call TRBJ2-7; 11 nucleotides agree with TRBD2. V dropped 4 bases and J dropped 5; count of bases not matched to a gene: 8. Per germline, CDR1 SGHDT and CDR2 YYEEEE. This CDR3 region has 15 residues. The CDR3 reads CASSRELAGVHEQYF. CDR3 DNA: TGTGCCAGCAGCCGGGAACTAGCGGGAGTCCACGAGCAGTACTTC.

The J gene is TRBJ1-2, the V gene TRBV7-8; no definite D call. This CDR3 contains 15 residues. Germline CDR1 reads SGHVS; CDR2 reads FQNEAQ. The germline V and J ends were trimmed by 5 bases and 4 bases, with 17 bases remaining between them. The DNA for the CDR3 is TGTGCCAGCAGCCCAAGGAGGGTAGTACCCTATGGCTACACCTTC. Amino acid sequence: CASSPRRVVPYGYTF.